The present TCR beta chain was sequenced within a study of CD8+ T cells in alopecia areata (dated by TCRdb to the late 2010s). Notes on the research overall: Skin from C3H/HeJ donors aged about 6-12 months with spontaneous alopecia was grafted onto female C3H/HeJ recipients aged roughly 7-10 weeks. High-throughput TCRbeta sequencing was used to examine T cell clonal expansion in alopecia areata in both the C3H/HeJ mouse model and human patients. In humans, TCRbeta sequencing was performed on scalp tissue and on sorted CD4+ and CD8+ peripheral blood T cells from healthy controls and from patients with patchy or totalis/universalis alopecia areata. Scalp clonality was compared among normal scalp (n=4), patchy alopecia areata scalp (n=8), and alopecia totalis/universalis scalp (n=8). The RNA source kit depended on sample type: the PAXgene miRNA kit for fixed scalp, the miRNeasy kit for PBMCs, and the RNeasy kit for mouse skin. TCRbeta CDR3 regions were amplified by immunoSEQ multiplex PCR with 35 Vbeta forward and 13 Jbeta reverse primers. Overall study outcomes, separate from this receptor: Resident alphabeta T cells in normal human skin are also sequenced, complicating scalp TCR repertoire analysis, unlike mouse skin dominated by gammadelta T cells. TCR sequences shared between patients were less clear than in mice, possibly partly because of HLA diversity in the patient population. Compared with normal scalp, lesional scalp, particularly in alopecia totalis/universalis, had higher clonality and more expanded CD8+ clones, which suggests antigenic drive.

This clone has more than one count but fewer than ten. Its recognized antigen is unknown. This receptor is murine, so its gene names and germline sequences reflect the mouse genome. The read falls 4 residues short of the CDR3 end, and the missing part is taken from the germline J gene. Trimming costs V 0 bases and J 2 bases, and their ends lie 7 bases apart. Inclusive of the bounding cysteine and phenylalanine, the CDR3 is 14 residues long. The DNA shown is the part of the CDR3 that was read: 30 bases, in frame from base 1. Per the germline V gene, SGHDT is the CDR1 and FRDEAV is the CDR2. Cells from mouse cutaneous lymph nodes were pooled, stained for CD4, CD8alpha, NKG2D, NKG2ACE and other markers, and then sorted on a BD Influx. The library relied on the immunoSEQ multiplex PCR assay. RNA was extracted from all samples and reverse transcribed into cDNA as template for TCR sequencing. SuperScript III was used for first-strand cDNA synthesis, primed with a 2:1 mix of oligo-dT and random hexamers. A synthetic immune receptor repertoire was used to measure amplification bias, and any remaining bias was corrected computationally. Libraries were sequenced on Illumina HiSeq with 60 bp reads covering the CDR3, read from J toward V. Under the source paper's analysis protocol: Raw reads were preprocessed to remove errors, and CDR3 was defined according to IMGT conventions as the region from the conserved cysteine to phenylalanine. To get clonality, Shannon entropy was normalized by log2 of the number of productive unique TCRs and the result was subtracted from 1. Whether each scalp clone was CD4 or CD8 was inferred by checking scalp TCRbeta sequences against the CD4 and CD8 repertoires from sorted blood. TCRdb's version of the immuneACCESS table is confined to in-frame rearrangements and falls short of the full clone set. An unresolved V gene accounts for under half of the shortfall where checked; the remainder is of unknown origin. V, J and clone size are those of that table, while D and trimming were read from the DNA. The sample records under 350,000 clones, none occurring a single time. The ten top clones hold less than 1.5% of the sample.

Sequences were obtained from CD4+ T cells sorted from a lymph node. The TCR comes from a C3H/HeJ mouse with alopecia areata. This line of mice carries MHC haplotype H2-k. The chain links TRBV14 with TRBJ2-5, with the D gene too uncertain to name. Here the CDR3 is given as CASSFSTVQDTQYF. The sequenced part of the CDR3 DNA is TGTGCCAGCAGTTTCTCCACAGTCCAAGAC.